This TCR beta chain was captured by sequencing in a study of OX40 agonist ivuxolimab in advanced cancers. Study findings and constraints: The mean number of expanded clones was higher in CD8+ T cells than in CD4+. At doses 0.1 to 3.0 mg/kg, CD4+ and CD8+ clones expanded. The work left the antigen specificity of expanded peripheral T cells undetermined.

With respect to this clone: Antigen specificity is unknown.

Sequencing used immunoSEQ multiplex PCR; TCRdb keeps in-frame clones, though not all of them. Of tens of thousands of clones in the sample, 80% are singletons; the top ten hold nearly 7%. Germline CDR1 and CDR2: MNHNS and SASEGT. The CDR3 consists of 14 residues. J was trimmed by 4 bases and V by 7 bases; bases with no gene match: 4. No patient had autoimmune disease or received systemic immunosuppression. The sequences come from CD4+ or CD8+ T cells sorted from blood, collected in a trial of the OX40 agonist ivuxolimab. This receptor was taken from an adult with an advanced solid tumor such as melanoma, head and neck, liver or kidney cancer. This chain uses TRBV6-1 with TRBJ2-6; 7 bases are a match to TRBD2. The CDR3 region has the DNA TGTGCCAGCACGCGGGAGAGAGGGGCCAACGTCCTGACTTTC. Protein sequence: CASTRERGANVLTF.